One and the same sample provided the 14 T cell receptor beta chains below, sequenced in a study of T cell responses to AZD1222 COVID-19 vaccine. Profiled with immunoSEQ multiplex PCR; TCRdb holds only in-frame clones, not every one. The sample includes roughly 100,000 clones, about 88% of them seen just once. The sample consisted of peripheral blood, taken on day 0 of AZD1222 vaccination. The receptors shown here come from an adult in good health.

The chain has TRBV4-2 and TRBJ2-7; 12 positions agree with TRBD1. The J segment lost 9 bases and the V segment lost 4 bases, leaving 13 bases of the junction unmatched. The germline CDR1 and CDR2 sequences are LGHNA and YNFKEQ. The CDR3 runs to 16 residues. The CDR3 reads CASSLNAGQGAGGQYF. The CDR3 DNA is TGTGCCAGCAGCCTAAACGCGGGACAGGGGGCTGGTGGGCAGTACTTC.

This rearrangement joins TRBV7-8 to TRBJ1-4, with 9 positions matching TRBD1. The CDR3 totals 15 residues. Germline V gene data show CDR1 as SGHVS and CDR2 as FQNEAQ. With V trimmed by 5 bases and J by 8 bases, 9 bases remained unmatched. CDR3 sequence (DNA): TGTGCCAGCAGCCAGGACAGGGGTCTCAAAGAAAAACTGTTTTTT. Translating it yields CASSQDRGLKEKLFF.

The chain has TRBV27 and TRBJ1-5, with D maybe TRBD1 (6 bases). Trimming pared 8 bases from V and 3 bases from J, leaving 14 bases between. The CDR3 loop spans 14 amino acids. Germline V gives CDR1 MNHEY, CDR2 SMNVEV (reference sequence). This CDR3 reads CASGRQVNNQPQHF. The DNA of the CDR3 is TGTGCCAGCGGTAGACAGGTTAACAATCAGCCCCAGCATTTT.

The genes are TRBV10-3 and TRBJ2-1, with D tentatively TRBD2 (7 bases). Trimming left V 6 bases short and J 7 bases short, with 16 bases between. The CDR3 runs 14 residues. The germline gives CDR1 ENHRY, CDR2 SYGVKD. Written as DNA, the CDR3 is TGTGCCATCAGGGGGGGGGCTCCTTTTAATGAGCAGTTCTTC. It translates to CAIRGGAPFNEQFF.

Comment on this clone: Different DNA sequences within this sample yield the same CDR3. The chain employs TRBV12-3 or TRBV12-4 and TRBJ2-5; the D is unclear. Deletions cut 3 bases from V and 5 bases from J, with 7 bases between. The CDR3 is 12 amino acids. The CDR3 sequence is CASSFGPETQYF. In DNA form, the CDR3 reads TGTGCCAGCAGTTTTGGGCCTGAGACCCAGTACTTC.

The chain recombines TRBV15 with TRBJ2-2; either TRBD1 or TRBD2 may supply D (7 bases each). The V end lost 5 bases, the J end lost 7 bases, and 23 bases lay between the germline ends. Germline CDR1 is LNHNV and CDR2 is YYDKDF (reference sequence). The CDR3 extends over 17 amino acids. The CDR3 region has the DNA TGTGCCACCAGCGACCACAAGCGGGACAGACGCATCGGGGAGCTGTTTTTT. The encoded protein is CATSDHKRDRRIGELFF.

The chain employs TRBV6-5 and TRBJ2-7, with 7 bases that match TRBD2. CDR1 and CDR2 from the germline V gene are MNHEY and SVGAGI. This CDR3 region has 16 residues. V trimming: 6 bases; J trimming: 2 bases; junction bases outside the gene matches: 13. The CDR3, as DNA: TGTGCCAGCAGCTACCTTAGCGGGTCCATCACCTACGAGCAGTACTTC. It specifies CASSYLSGSITYEQYF.

This rearrangement joins TRBV4-2 to TRBJ1-1; D uncertain. The germline V gene has CDR1 LGHNA and CDR2 YNFKEQ. Trimming removed 2 bases from V and 2 bases from J, with 0 bases in between. This CDR3 is built from 11 residues. DNA for the CDR3: TGTGCCAGCAGCCAAAACACTGAAGCTTTCTTT. It specifies CASSQNTEAFF.

The genes are TRBV2 and TRBJ2-3; D gene ambiguous. Germline CDR1 SNHLY, CDR2 FYNNEI. Trimming took off 9 bases at V and 2 bases at J, with 15 bases between the two ends. The CDR3 totals 14 residues. The CDR3 region has the DNA TGTGCCAGGATTAGTGCCCCGGTCACAGATACGCAGTATTTT. Translation gives CARISAPVTDTQYF.

This clone showed up just once. The rearrangement links TRBV7-2 to TRBJ2-3; no clear D. V was shortened by 5 bases and J by 6 bases, with 6 bases between the two germline ends. This CDR3 region has 11 residues. Germline CDR1 and CDR2: SGHTA and FQGNSA. CDR3 in amino acids: CASSQRDTQYF. CDR3 DNA: TGTGCCAGCAGCCAACGGGATACGCAGTATTTT. Full variable domain (rest looked up from reference TRBV7-2 and TRBJ2-3): GAGVSQSPSNKVTEKGKDVELRCDPISGHTALYWYRQSLGQGLEFLIYFQGNSAPDKSGLPSDRFSAERTGGSVSTLTIQRTQQEDSAVYLCASSQRDTQYFGPGTRLTVL.

The chain is built from TRBV3-1 (or the pseudogene TRBV3-2) and TRBJ2-2; either TRBD1 or TRBD2 may supply D (5 bases each). The length of the CDR3 is 12 residues. The V end was cut by 3 bases, the J end by 7 bases, with 6 bases between. Looked up from germline, CDR1 is LGHDT and CDR2 is YNNKEL (reference sequence). The CDR3 DNA follows: TGTGCCAGCAGCCAGGGGGACGGGGAGCTGTTTTTT. It translates to CASSQGDGELFF.

V usage is TRBV2 and J usage is TRBJ1-2, with D possibly TRBD1 on 5 matching bases. CDR1 and CDR2 (germline): SNHLY, FYNNEI. V was cut by 6 bases and J by 8 bases, with 16 bases left in between. CDR3 size: 13 residues. The CDR3 is CASSIGPGMGYTF. The CDR3 DNA follows: TGTGCCAGCAGCATTGGACCAGGGATGGGCTACACCTTC.

The chain links TRBV6-5 to TRBJ2-7; 7 bases match TRBD1. J was trimmed by 1 base and V by 7 bases; bases with no gene match: 10. CDR1 is MNHEY, CDR2 SVGAGI, per germline. The CDR3 sequence is 15 residues long. The CDR3 DNA sequence: TGTGCCAGCAAAACTGGACAGGCACCATCCTACGAGCAGTACTTC. Protein product: CASKTGQAPSYEQYF.

This clone was seen just once. The rearrangement uses TRBV5-1 and TRBJ1-1; TRBD1 agrees at 7 bases. CDR1 is SGHRS, CDR2 YFSETQ, per germline. V gave up 2 bases and J gave up 0 bases; unmatched junction bases: 1. The CDR3 contains 14 residues. This CDR3 is CASSLGGVNTEAFF. In nucleotides, the CDR3 is TGCGCCAGCAGCTTAGGGGGCGTGAACACTGAAGCTTTCTTT.